This entry lists 30 T cell receptor beta chains sequenced from one sample in a study of CD4 and CD8 cells across lung adenocarcinoma regions. TCRdb re-called the PCR reads through MiXCR, storing one row per CDR3 protein. The repertoire consists of roughly 2,900 distinct CDR3 sequences, with approximately 50% occurring once and the leading ten covering about 45%. The sequenced material came from CD8+ T cells from the center of a lung tumor. These receptor sequences come from a male donor with lung adenocarcinoma. The CD4 and CD8 labels of this study may be unreliable.

J is TRBJ2-1 and V is TRBV6-5, with 9 bases identical to TRBD2. The V gene end was trimmed by 7 bases and the J gene end by 6 bases; junction bases not matched to a gene: 13. This CDR3 comprises 16 residues. CDR1 and CDR2 (germline): MNHEY, SVGAGI. CDR3 amino acids: CASTLLSGSPINEQFF. In nucleotides, the CDR3 is TGTGCCAGCACCTTACTTAGCGGGAGTCCAATCAATGAGCAGTTCTTC.

The chain couples TRBV4-1 to TRBJ2-5, with D perhaps matching TRBD1 or TRBD2 (5 bases each). The closer fit of TRBJ2-7 to the DNA end suggests the J call may be wrong. This CDR3 is built from 14 residues. The germline V gene encodes CDR1 MGHRA and CDR2 YSYEKL. In nucleotides, the CDR3 is TGCGCCAGCAGCCAATTGGAGACAGCGGACGAGCAGTACTTC. This sequence encodes CASSQLETADEQYF.

The table lists this clonotype with a few counts. Here the CDR3 reads CASSLARGASRYEQYF. CDR3 bases: TGTGCCAGCAGCTTAGCCCGGGGGGCTAGTCGCTACGAGCAGTACTTC. The rearrangement uses TRBV7-2 and TRBJ2-5; TRBD2 might be the D (7 bases). The DNA end is more similar to TRBJ2-7, so the J call may be wrong. CDR1 and CDR2 (germline): SGHTA, FQGNSA. The CDR3 covers 16 residues.

This clonotype was recorded only once. The chain combines TRBV6-1 with TRBJ1-2; D unresolved. Trimming took off 7 bases at V and 5 bases at J, with 14 bases between the two ends. The CDR3 length is 13 residues. Looked up from germline, CDR1 is MNHNS and CDR2 is SASEGT. The CDR3 region has the DNA TGTGCCAGCACTCCCATGACAACTTATGGCTACACCTTC. It specifies CASTPMTTYGYTF.

This clonotype is labeled as medium-sized. The V call is TRBV7-2, the J call TRBJ2-1; 7 nucleotides agree with TRBD2. The J call may not be correct, given that the DNA end is closer to TRBJ2-7. From germline, CDR1 is SGHTA and CDR2 FQGNSA. The CDR3 has 14 residues. The CDR3 reads CASSRRGSSYEQYF. CDR3 coding DNA: TGTGCCAGCAGCAGACGCGGGAGTTCCTACGAGCAGTACTTC.

This rearrangement joins TRBV6-1 to TRBJ2-1; possible D gene TRBD1, 5 bases. Near its end, the DNA agrees better with TRBJ2-7, so the J call may be wrong. The germline CDR1 and CDR2 sequences are MNHNS and SASEGT. The CDR3 has 13 amino acids. CDR3 sequence (DNA): TGTGCCAGCAGTGTCACAGGAGCCTACGAGCAGTACTTC. Residues: CASSVTGAYEQYF.

For this clonotype: Compared with germline, one end of the junction differs, possibly owing to a read error. The genes are TRBV6-1 and TRBJ2-3; tentative D call: TRBD1 (6 bases). CDR3 size: 17 residues. In germline, CDR1 is MNHNS, CDR2 SASEGT. The CDR3: CASSERLGHGDKDTQYF. CDR3 DNA: TGTGCCAGCAGTGAGCGCCTGGGACACGGTGACAAAGATACGCAGTATTTC.

J is TRBJ2-1 and V is TRBV27, with 7 bases lining up with TRBD2. Germline V lookup: CDR1 MNHEY, CDR2 SMNVEV (reference sequence). Trimming at V came to 5 bases and at J to 9 bases, leaving 7 bases not matched to a gene. This CDR3 comprises 13 residues. The CDR3 protein is CASSTGGSGEQFF. Written as DNA, the CDR3 is TGTGCCAGCAGTACCGGGGGGTCTGGTGAGCAGTTCTTC.

The chain has TRBV6-1 and TRBJ2-5, with 12 nucleotides matching TRBD1. The J call is doubtful: the DNA matches TRBJ2-7 better. Germline V CDR1 and CDR2: MNHNS, SASEGT. This CDR3 is 17 amino acids long. In nucleotides, the CDR3 is TGTGCCAGCCGCAAAGGGACAGGGGGCGCGAAGACCTACGAGCAGTACTTC. Amino acids: CASRKGTGGAKTYEQYF.

The CDR3 protein is CANRQYPQETQFF. DNA for the CDR3: TGTGCCAACCGACAGTACCCACAAGAGACCCAGTTCTTC. V and J are TRBV10-3 and TRBJ2-5, with a tentative D call TRBD1 (5 bases). The end of the DNA fits TRBJ2-1 better, so the J call may be wrong. This CDR3 is built from 13 residues. The germline CDR1 and CDR2 sequences are ENHRY and SYGVKD.

This chain joins TRBV27 and TRBJ2-1; TRBD1 aligns across 12 bases. The closer fit of TRBJ2-7 to the DNA end suggests the J call may be wrong. The germline gives CDR1 MNHEY, CDR2 SMNVEV (reference sequence). The CDR3 has 15 amino acids. CDR3 loop: CASMLRDRGLHEQYF. CDR3 DNA sequence: TGTGCCAGCATGCTCCGGGACAGGGGGCTCCACGAGCAGTACTTC.

V and J are TRBV6-1 and TRBJ2-1; no reliable D call. The J call is in doubt because the DNA end fits TRBJ2-7 better. The CDR3 runs 14 residues. Germline CDR1 is MNHNS and CDR2 is SASEGT. The chain's CDR3 is CASSTGPRVHEQYF. CDR3 in DNA: TGTGCCAGCAGTACGGGCCCTAGGGTCCACGAGCAGTACTTC.

There are a few counts of this clonotype. The rearrangement joins TRBV7-9 to TRBJ2-1; D is possibly TRBD1 (5 bases). Trimming pared 0 bases from V and 8 bases from J, leaving 11 bases between. CDR3 length: 14 residues. Germline lookup yields CDR1 SEHNR and CDR2 FQNEAQ (reference sequence). CDR3 sequence: CASSLAGWGDEQFF. The CDR3 DNA sequence: TGTGCCAGCAGCTTAGCCGGGTGGGGCGATGAGCAGTTCTTC.

The chain recombines TRBV6-8 with TRBJ2-3; perhaps TRBD1 as D (6 bases). Matching the DNA end better, TRBJ2-7 makes the J call doubtful. The CDR3 has 12 residues. From germline, CDR1 is MNHGY and CDR2 SAAAGT. The CDR3 DNA reads as TGTGCCGGGGGTGGTGGGATGGGGGCGCAGTACTTC. Protein sequence: CAGGGGMGAQYF.

The CDR3 reads CASSGLQGRYGYTF. The CDR3 DNA sequence: TGTGCCAGCAGTGGCCTACAGGGAAGGTATGGCTACACCTTC. The chain employs TRBV6-1 and TRBJ1-2, with D perhaps TRBD1 (6 bases). The length of the CDR3 is 14 residues. Germline V lookup: CDR1 MNHNS, CDR2 SASEGT. Between the trimmed V and J ends, which lost 4 bases and 5 bases, there was a span of 14 bases.

Only a few counts were recorded for this clonotype. A much larger clone is a single base away; this may be a read error. The CDR3 loop is CASSGLQTYSYNEQYF. In nucleotides, the CDR3 is TGTGCCAGCAGTGGCCTACAGACCTACTCCTACAATGAGCAGTACTTC. The gene calls are TRBV6-1 and TRBJ2-4, with D unresolved. The CDR3 has 16 residues. Trimming cost V 4 bases and J 13 bases, with 26 bases left between them. Germline V CDR1 and CDR2: MNHNS, SASEGT.

By frequency in the sample, this clonotype is medium-sized. The genes are TRBV6-1 and TRBJ1-1; D might be TRBD1 (5 bases). V was pared by 6 bases and J by 8 bases, with 16 bases between. The germline CDR1 and CDR2 sequences are MNHNS and SASEGT. CDR3 length: 13 residues. The CDR3 spells CASSPLRDWEAFF. CDR3 nucleotides: TGTGCCAGCAGCCCTCTCCGGGACTGGGAAGCTTTCTTT.

This clonotype appeared a few times. This chain joins TRBV10-1 and TRBJ2-3; TRBD2 matches 10 bases. This CDR3 is built from 14 residues. V lost 8 bases, J lost 2 bases, and 4 bases stayed unmatched. Germline CDR1 is WNHNN and CDR2 is SYGVQD (reference sequence). The CDR3 loop reads CASGLAEATDTQYF. The DNA for the CDR3 is TGCGCCAGCGGACTAGCGGAGGCCACAGATACGCAGTATTTT.

This chain links TRBV6-1 with TRBJ2-4; 9 bases fit TRBD2. V was pared by 6 bases and J by 13 bases, with 13 bases of the junction left unmatched. The CDR3 length is 14 residues. CDR1 and CDR2 from the germline V gene are MNHNS and SASEGT. CDR3 bases: TGTGCCAGCAGGCGGGAGGGCCCCTACAATGAGCAGTACTTC. This sequence encodes CASRREGPYNEQYF.

This clonotype has only a few counts. The V and J genes are TRBV25-1 and TRBJ2-3; D is perhaps TRBD2 (6 bases). Germline lookup yields CDR1 MGHDK and CDR2 SYGVNS. The CDR3 covers 15 residues. V was trimmed by 0 bases and J by 2 bases, leaving 9 bases between them. As DNA, the CDR3 is TGTGCCAGCAGTGAATATGGGACTTTCACAGATACGCAGTATTTT. Its protein product is CASSEYGTFTDTQYF.

About this clonotype itself: One end of the junction fails to match germline, which may point to a read error. The chain couples TRBV27 to TRBJ2-3; D may be TRBD2 (7 bases). The V gene's germline CDR1 is MNHEY and CDR2 SMNVEV (reference sequence). The CDR3 length is 16 residues. The CDR3 nucleotides are TGTGCCAGCAGGGGACGAGGGGGGGGAGACCAAGATACCCAGTACTTT. This translates into CASRGRGGGDQDTQYF.

This clonotype is labeled medium-sized. This chain's CDR3 is CASSLVPPGTQNTEAFF. The CDR3 nucleotides are TGTGCCAGCAGCTTAGTCCCCCCCGGGACACAGAACACTGAAGCTTTCTTT. This sequence joins TRBV7-2 and TRBJ1-1, with D maybe TRBD1 (6 bases). CDR3 length equals 17 residues. CDR1 and CDR2 (germline): SGHTA, FQGNSA. V was trimmed by 1 base and J by 1 base, leaving 16 bases between them.

This clonotype has only a few counts. The chain uses TRBV6-1 and TRBJ2-1; D may correspond to TRBD1 or TRBD2 (6 bases each). V was pared by 8 bases and J by 10 bases, with 18 bases between. The germline CDR1 and CDR2 sequences are MNHNS and SASEGT. This CDR3 has 13 residues. DNA for the CDR3: TGTGCCAGCGGGGGGCCGGGAATCTACGAGCAGTTCTTC. The encoded protein is CASGGPGIYEQFF.

The chain links TRBV25-1 to TRBJ2-1; 8 bases agree with TRBD2. The closer fit of TRBJ2-7 to the DNA end suggests the J call may be wrong. The length of the CDR3 is 16 residues. Germline CDR1 reads MGHDK; CDR2 reads SYGVNS. The CDR3 reads CASTGTRGRDPETQYF. In DNA form, the CDR3 reads TGTGCCAGCACGGGGACTAGGGGACGTGACCCAGAGACGCAGTACTTC.

There are a few counts of this clonotype. A single base separates this from a much larger clone, so it may be a read error. The J gene is TRBJ2-1, the V gene TRBV5-1; TRBD2 aligns across 8 bases. The length of the CDR3 is 15 residues. After removal of 4 bases from V and 13 bases from J, the junction contained 16 bases not matched to a gene. Germline V gene sequence: CDR1 SGHRS, CDR2 YFSETQ. The DNA for the CDR3 is TGCGCCAGCAGCCCCGGACTAGCCGCCTTCGAGACCCAGTTCTTC. Its translation: CASSPGLAAFETQFF. Full variable domain (rest looked up from reference TRBV5-1 and TRBJ2-1): KAGVTQTPRYLIKTRGQQVTLSCSPISGHRSVSWYQQTPGQGLQFLFEYFSETQRNKGNFPGRFSGRQFSNSRSEMNVSTLELGDSALYLCASSPGLAAFETQFFGPGTRLTVL.

The V gene is TRBV20-1, the J gene TRBJ2-5, with TRBD2 matching 8 bases. Germline-derived CDR1 and CDR2 are DFQATT and SNEGSKA (reference sequence). The CDR3 sequence is 13 residues long. V lost 3 bases and J lost 4; bases outside the gene matches: 4. In nucleotides, the CDR3 is TGCAGTGCTAGCGCTAGCGGGTCAGAGACCCAGTACTTC. This codes for CSASASGSETQYF.

CDR3 residues: CASSYQAGGGRTQYF. CDR3 coding DNA: TGTGCCAGCAGTTACCAGGCCGGGGGAGGGAGGACCCAGTACTTC. The rearrangement joins TRBV6-5 to TRBJ2-1; 7 nucleotides match TRBD2. The J call may be incorrect, as the DNA end agrees better with TRBJ2-5. There are 15 residues in the CDR3. The V gene's germline CDR1 is MNHEY and CDR2 SVGAGI.

By sample fraction, this clonotype is medium-sized. The chain joins TRBV6-1 to TRBJ2-1, with D perhaps TRBD1 (5 bases). The V gene's germline CDR1 is MNHNS and CDR2 SASEGT. Between the trimmed V and J ends, which lost 2 bases and 10 bases, there was a span of 6 bases. The CDR3 is 11 amino acids. DNA for the CDR3: TGTGCCAGCAGTGAATGGGGCGAGCAGTTCTTC. Protein: CASSEWGEQFF.

The chain links TRBV10-2 to TRBJ1-1; TRBD1 might be the D (6 bases). Germline V gene lookup returns CDR1 WSHSY and CDR2 SAAADI. V shed 3 bases and J shed 4 bases, with 9 bases lying between them. The CDR3 covers 13 residues. In DNA form, the CDR3 reads TGCGCCAGCAGTGACGGGGGCGCCACTGAAGCTTTCTTT. Amino acid sequence: CASSDGGATEAFF.

This chain connects TRBV20-1 to TRBJ2-1; tentative D call: TRBD1 (6 bases). Deletions cut 0 bases from V and 5 bases from J, with 23 bases between. The germline CDR1 and CDR2 sequences are DFQATT and SNEGSKA (reference sequence). This CDR3 spans 18 amino acids. CDR3 DNA: TGCAGTGCTAGAGATGACAAAACAATGACAGGAGTTGACAATGAGCAGTTCTTC. It specifies CSARDDKTMTGVDNEQFF.